This T cell receptor (beta chain) was identified in a study of long-term antiretroviral therapy in people with HIV. V shed 0 bases, J shed 4 bases, and the junction held 11 bases outside the gene matches. From germline, CDR1 is SGHDT and CDR2 YYEEEE. CDR3 length equals 17 residues. Sequencing used immunoSEQ v3.0 at survey level. The table came from immunoSEQ multiplex PCR; TCRdb's copy has only in-frame clones and leaves some out. The sample records 25,000 to 35,000 clones, 70% to 90% being singletons. All participants with HIV were treated in the United States. Samples held roughly 0.95-11 million cryopreserved PBMC before DNA extraction. This clone was recorded once.

V usage is TRBV5-6 and J usage is TRBJ2-5, with 8 bases that match TRBD1. The sequencing used unsorted PBMCs, collected 0.8 years after starting antiretroviral therapy. The receptor comes from a woman in her 30s with HIV. CDR3 in DNA: TGTGCCAGCAGCTTGGACAGACAGGGGTGGTATGGAGAGACCCAGTACTTC. It is translated as CASSLDRQGWYGETQYF.